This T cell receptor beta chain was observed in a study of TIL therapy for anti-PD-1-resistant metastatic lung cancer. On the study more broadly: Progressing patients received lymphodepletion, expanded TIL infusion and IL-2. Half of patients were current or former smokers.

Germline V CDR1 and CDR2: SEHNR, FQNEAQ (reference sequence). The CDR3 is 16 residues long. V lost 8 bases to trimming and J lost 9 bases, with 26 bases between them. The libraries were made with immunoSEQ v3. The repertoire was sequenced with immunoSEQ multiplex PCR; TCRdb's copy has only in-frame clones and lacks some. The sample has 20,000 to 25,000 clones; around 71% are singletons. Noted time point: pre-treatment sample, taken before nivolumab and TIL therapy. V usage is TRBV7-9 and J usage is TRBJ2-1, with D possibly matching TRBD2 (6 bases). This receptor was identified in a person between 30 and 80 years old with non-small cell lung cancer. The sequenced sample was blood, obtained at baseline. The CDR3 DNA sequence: TGTGCCAGCCTCCTTCACCGTGGACTACCGGGCGGTGAGCAGTTCTTC. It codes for CASLLHRGLPGGEQFF.